This TCR beta chain was observed in a study of shared clonotypes between healthy human individuals. Note on this clone: No antigen is known for it.

V shed 2 bases, J shed 5 bases, and the junction held 3 bases outside the gene matches. CDR3 size: 13 residues. Germline-derived CDR1 and CDR2 are MDHEN and SYDVKM. Regarding the study as a whole: In this cohort, only blood was sampled, and tissue repertoires likely differ.

Method: immunoSEQ multiplex PCR; TCRdb's copy keeps in-frame clones and lacks some. The sample records around 700,000 clones, around 74% being singletons. This receptor was obtained from a woman in her twenties or thirties in good health. Material: memory CD4+ T cells sorted from blood. The subset is: CD45RA-negative fraction. The chain has TRBV28 and TRBJ2-7; TRBD1 matches at 7 bases. The CDR3 DNA is TGTGCCAGCAGTTTAACAGGGGTCCACGAGCAGTACTTC. Translating it yields CASSLTGVHEQYF.